This passage covers 6 T cell receptor beta chains from one sample sequenced in a study of T cell changes during pregnancy in multiple sclerosis (dated by TCRdb to the late 2010s). Library method: the immunoSEQ multiplex PCR assay. The clones in this table, taken by TCRdb from immuneACCESS, are in-frame only. Not every clone is retained; where verified, under half of the shortfall comes from an unresolved V gene, and the cause of the rest is unknown. Within this sample are 68,000 or so clones, with roughly nine tenths of them counted one time only. The ten biggest clones cover roughly 0.87% of the sample. Sequenced material: peripheral blood, taken in the second trimester of pregnancy. These receptors came from a female donor with multiple sclerosis, enrolled in a pregnancy study.

The chain combines TRBV25-1 with TRBJ2-1; possible D gene TRBD2, 5 bases. This CDR3 is 10 amino acids long. Trimming took 8 bases from V and 8 from J, leaving 7 bases between them. Germline CDR1 reads MGHDK; CDR2 reads SYGVNS. The CDR3 nucleotides read TGTGCCAGCGGGAGCTATGAGCAGTTCTTC. Translation: CASGSYEQFF.

V gene TRBV4-3 combines with J gene TRBJ1-4, with a weak D call TRBD1 (6 bases). This CDR3 is built from 18 residues. The germline V gene encodes CDR1 LGHNA and CDR2 YSLEER. V was clipped by 1 base and J by 7 bases, with 22 bases between them. CDR3 nucleotide sequence: TGCGCCAGCAGCCAAGTTCCCAGGGGTTGGAGTTCGGGTGAAAAACTGTTTTTT. It specifies CASSQVPRGWSSGEKLFF.

J is TRBJ2-5 and V is TRBV19; 10 positions match TRBD2. The CDR3 spans 17 residues. V was clipped by 0 bases and J by 4 bases; unmatched bases: 8. Germline-derived CDR1 and CDR2 are LNHDA and SQIVND (reference sequence). CDR3 loop: CASSIDLLAGGIETQYF. In DNA form, the CDR3 reads TGTGCCAGTAGTATAGATCTTTTAGCGGGGGGTATAGAGACCCAGTACTTC.

The chain links TRBV4-3 to TRBJ1-2, with TRBD1 matching 8 bases. There are 15 residues in the CDR3. J lost 6 bases, V lost 0 bases, and 6 bases had no gene match. Germline lookup yields CDR1 LGHNA and CDR2 YSLEER. The CDR3 sequence is CASSQDGDRTDGYTF. As DNA, the CDR3 is TGCGCCAGCAGCCAAGATGGGGACAGGACCGATGGCTACACCTTC.

The CDR3 is CASSSGQASSYNEQFF. The DNA of the CDR3 is TGTGCCAGCAGCTCCGGACAGGCAAGCTCCTACAATGAGCAGTTCTTC. The chain joins TRBV7-2 to TRBJ2-1; 7 bases map to TRBD1. The junction had 6 bases not matched to a gene; V was cut back by 4 bases and J by 0 bases. There are 16 residues in the CDR3. CDR1 is SGHTA, CDR2 FQGNSA, per germline.

The chain links TRBV18 to TRBJ1-6; D gene unclear. CDR3 length: 14 residues. Germline values: CDR1 KGHSH, CDR2 LQKENI. V dropped 8 bases and J dropped 9 bases, with 17 bases sitting between them. For the CDR3, the DNA is TGTGCCAGCGCCCGCGAGGAGACCGGTTCACCCCTCCACTTT. Translation gives CASAREETGSPLHF.